The next 28 T cell receptor beta chains were all read from a single sample in a study of identical twins. Via MiXCR, TCRdb re-called the 5' RACE reads, giving one row per CDR3 protein. The sample contains roughly 220,000 distinct CDR3 sequences, 5% to 7% of which appear only once. These data were likewise used in another study, on T cells expressing NK-cell markers.

Specimen: CD8+ T cells sorted from blood. The receptor source for this set is a woman under 30 in good health.

This clonotype was seen a handful of times. V and J are TRBV25-1 and TRBJ2-6; 7 nucleotides match TRBD1. Germline CDR1 is MGHDK and CDR2 is SYGVNS. V was pared by 3 bases and J by 0 bases, with 14 bases of the junction left unmatched. This CDR3 region has 20 residues. This CDR3 is CASSDNGRQGPTSGANVLTF. The CDR3 DNA reads TGTGCCAGCAGTGATAATGGGAGACAGGGACCAACCTCTGGGGCCAACGTCCTGACTTTC.

This chain uses TRBV20-1 with TRBJ2-1; possibly TRBD2 for D (6 bases). Germline loops: CDR1 DFQATT, CDR2 SNEGSKA (reference sequence). Trimming cost V 5 bases and J 7 bases, with 6 bases left between them. CDR3 length: 10 residues. The DNA for the CDR3 is TGCAGTGCTCGGGAGAATGAGCAGTTCTTC. This codes for CSARENEQFF.

This clonotype appeared a few times. The gene calls are TRBV6-2 or TRBV6-3 and TRBJ2-7; 9 bases fit TRBD1. The CDR3 covers 18 residues. Germline-derived CDR1 and CDR2 are MNHEY and SVGEGT. Trimming took 5 bases from V and 2 from J; bases not matched to a gene: 16. The CDR3 nucleotides are TGTGCCAGCAGTCCACCGGGACAGGGTCGTTTTAGAACCTACGAGCAGTACTTC. This encodes CASSPPGQGRFRTYEQYF.

This clonotype was detected ten times or more. The gene calls are TRBV29-1 and TRBJ2-1; 7 bases agree with TRBD1. The CDR3 loop spans 15 amino acids. Looked up from germline, CDR1 is SQVTM and CDR2 is ANQGSEA. V lost 3 bases to trimming and J lost 3 bases; unmatched junction nucleotides: 8. CDR3 sequence reads: CSVEGQHLDYNEQFF. The CDR3, as DNA: TGCAGCGTTGAGGGACAGCACCTGGACTACAATGAGCAGTTCTTC.

This clonotype was seen only a few times. The chain employs TRBV9 and TRBJ2-7; 7 bases agree with TRBD1. This CDR3 has 15 residues. The V segment lost 0 bases and the J segment 1 base; nucleotides outside the gene matches: 4. CDR1 is SGDLS and CDR2 is YYNGEE in the germline V gene. CDR3 in amino acids: CASSVDPGGSYEQYF. As DNA, the CDR3 is TGTGCCAGCAGCGTAGATCCAGGGGGTTCCTACGAGCAGTACTTC.

The sample holds many counts of this clonotype. The chain recombines TRBV29-1 with TRBJ2-7; 7 bases map to TRBD1. V dropped 6 bases and J dropped 4; count of bases not matched to a gene: 6. Germline V gives CDR1 SQVTM, CDR2 ANQGSEA. This CDR3 spans 12 amino acids. Here the CDR3 DNA reads TGCAGCGTGCTGACAGGGCGGTACGAGCAGTACTTC. It encodes CSVLTGRYEQYF.

This clonotype showed up many times. The chain has TRBV7-9 and TRBJ2-7; 11 bases match TRBD1. With V trimmed by 4 bases and J by 4 bases, 3 bases remained unmatched. The CDR3 covers 14 residues. Germline CDR1 is SEHNR and CDR2 is FQNEAQ (reference sequence). The CDR3 region is CASSSGDRGYEQYF. The DNA for the CDR3 is TGTGCCAGCAGCTCCGGGGACAGGGGGTACGAGCAGTACTTC.

This clonotype was detected a few times. The V gene is TRBV6-1, the J gene TRBJ2-7, with 10 nucleotides matching TRBD1. Germline V gives CDR1 MNHNS, CDR2 SASEGT. The ends lost 3 bases at V and 4 bases at J; junction bases unmatched: 6. CDR3 length: 15 amino acids. The CDR3 reads CASSDTGTGEYEQYF. The CDR3 DNA is TGTGCCAGCAGTGATACCGGGACAGGGGAGTACGAGCAGTACTTC.

This clonotype was detected many times. The CDR3 is CASSLFRGGNEQFF. Here the CDR3 DNA reads TGCGCCAGCAGCCTATTTAGGGGGGGCAATGAGCAGTTCTTC. The gene calls are TRBV5-1 and TRBJ2-1; possibly TRBD2 for D (7 bases). Germline-derived CDR1 and CDR2 are SGHRS and YFSETQ. The CDR3 runs to 14 residues. Trimming stripped 4 bases from V and 6 bases from J, with 14 bases between.

The chain carries TRBV25-1 and TRBJ1-2, with D hard to call. Per the germline V gene, CDR1 is MGHDK and CDR2 is SYGVNS. This CDR3 has 15 amino acids. V was shortened by 4 bases and J by 3 bases, with 15 bases between the two germline ends. The CDR3 DNA reads TGTGCCAGCAGTGTGGAACAGCTCACGCACTATGGCTACACCTTC. It yields the protein CASSVEQLTHYGYTF.

This rearrangement joins TRBV30 to TRBJ2-1; TRBD2 aligns across 9 bases. Unmatched junction bases numbered 8, after V lost 5 bases and J lost 0 bases. Per the germline V gene, CDR1 is GTSNPN and CDR2 is SVGIG (reference sequence). The CDR3 sequence is 16 residues long. The CDR3 loop reads CAWQPSGTSSYNEQFF. The CDR3 DNA sequence: TGTGCCTGGCAACCTAGCGGGACCAGCTCCTACAATGAGCAGTTCTTC.

This clonotype was counted a few times. The chain has TRBV15 and TRBJ1-1; D is undetermined. The CDR3 loop spans 11 amino acids. Germline CDR1 and CDR2: LNHNV and YYDKDF (reference sequence). Trimming cost V 8 bases and J 5 bases, with 9 bases left between them. The CDR3 reads CATGTGTEAFF. The CDR3 bases are TGTGCCACCGGTACTGGAACTGAAGCTTTCTTT. Full variable domain (rest looked up from reference TRBV15 and TRBJ1-1): DAMVIQNPRYQVTQFGKPVTLSCSQTLNHNVMYWYQQKSSQAPKLLFHYYDKDFNNEADTPDNFQSRRPNTSFCFLDIRSPGLGDTAMYLCATGTGTEAFFGQGTRLTVV.

This clonotype has ten or more counts. V and J are TRBV29-1 and TRBJ2-3, with TRBD2 identical over 8 bases. V trimming: 5 bases; J trimming: 3 bases; junction bases outside the gene matches: 1. This CDR3 comprises 12 residues. The germline V gene has CDR1 SQVTM and CDR2 ANQGSEA. CDR3 sequence (DNA): TGCAGCGTTCCGGGGGGGACAGATACGCAGTATTTT. Translated: CSVPGGTDTQYF.

At least ten counts were recorded for this clonotype. This rearrangement joins TRBV30 to TRBJ2-2; D is uncertain. Germline CDR1 GTSNPN, CDR2 SVGIG (reference sequence). The CDR3 sequence is 11 residues long. Trimming took off 3 bases at V and 5 bases at J, with 4 bases between the two ends. The CDR3 nucleotides read TGTGCCTGGAGATATACCGGGGAGCTGTTTTTT. Translated, it gives CAWRYTGELFF.

This clonotype showed up many times. CDR3 loop: CASSQVAFASVEQYF. The CDR3 region has the DNA TGCGCCAGCAGCCAAGTGGCTTTCGCGTCAGTCGAGCAGTACTTC. V usage is TRBV4-3 and J usage is TRBJ2-7, with D hard to call. V shed 1 base and J shed 6 bases, with 16 bases lying between them. Germline CDR1 and CDR2: LGHNA and YSLEER. The CDR3 covers 15 residues.

V usage is TRBV7-9 and J usage is TRBJ2-3, with TRBD2 as a possible D gene (6 bases). This CDR3 has 14 amino acids. CDR1 SEHNR and CDR2 FQNEAQ come from the germline V gene (reference sequence). Deletions cut 3 bases from V and 2 bases from J, with 9 bases between. The CDR3 here is CASSFSGDTDTQYF. CDR3 bases: TGTGCCAGCAGCTTTTCGGGGGACACAGATACGCAGTATTTT.

This clonotype was counted between two and nine times. The J gene is TRBJ2-7, the V gene TRBV7-9; the D is unclear. The V gene lost 3 bases and the J gene lost 4 bases, with 10 bases spanning the gap. This CDR3 is 13 amino acids long. CDR1 is SEHNR, CDR2 FQNEAQ, per germline (reference sequence). CDR3 residues: CASSFKGWYEQYF. CDR3 nucleotide sequence: TGTGCCAGCAGCTTTAAGGGCTGGTACGAGCAGTACTTC.

The rearrangement links TRBV12-5 to TRBJ2-7; TRBD1 aligns across 9 bases. Germline CDR1 LGHNT, CDR2 FRNRAP. The CDR3 runs 14 residues. V lost 3 bases, J lost 4 bases, and 4 bases stayed unmatched. The CDR3, as DNA: TGTGCTAGTGGTTTTGACAGGGGGGCGTACGAGCAGTACTTC. This sequence encodes CASGFDRGAYEQYF.

The genes are TRBV3-1 and TRBJ2-1; 11 bases fit TRBD2. Per the germline V gene, CDR1 is LGHDT and CDR2 is YNNKEL (reference sequence). Losses at the gene ends were 4 bases for V and 4 bases for J; bases not matched to a gene: 6. The CDR3 contains 16 residues. The CDR3 bases are TGTGCCAGCAGCCCCTTGACTAGCGGGGATTACAATGAGCAGTTCTTC. The encoded protein is CASSPLTSGDYNEQFF.

At least ten counts were recorded for this clonotype. The rearrangement uses TRBV12-3 or TRBV12-4 and TRBJ1-4; D unresolved. V lost 2 bases to trimming and J lost 3 bases, with 7 bases between them. The length of the CDR3 is 14 residues. CDR3 amino acids: CASSLPSSNEKLFF. DNA for the CDR3: TGTGCCAGCAGTTTACCGTCATCTAATGAAAAACTGTTTTTT.

The chain recombines TRBV15 with TRBJ1-5, with a tentative D call TRBD1 (5 bases). Deletions cut 3 bases from V and 5 bases from J, with 17 bases between. Per germline, CDR1 LNHNV and CDR2 YYDKDF (reference sequence). The CDR3 contains 16 residues. DNA of the CDR3: TGTGCCACCAGCAGTTCGTCAGGGCGGTTCGATCAGCCCCAGCATTTT. Translation: CATSSSSGRFDQPQHF.

The CDR3 sequence: CASSYLLGTGGTGELFF. CDR3 nucleotide sequence: TGTGCCAGCAGTTACCTCCTGGGTACAGGGGGCACCGGGGAGCTGTTTTTT. J is TRBJ2-2 and V is TRBV27; the match to TRBD1 covers 8 bases. Germline CDR1 and CDR2: MNHEY and SMNVEV (reference sequence). Germline trimming cut 4 bases from V and 4 bases from J; bases unmatched to any gene: 11. CDR3 size: 17 residues.

The chain links TRBV4-3 to TRBJ1-1, with D perhaps TRBD1 (5 bases). CDR1 is LGHNA and CDR2 is YSLEER in the germline V gene. Trimming took 0 bases from V and 6 from J, leaving 14 bases between them. The CDR3 loop spans 15 amino acids. Written as DNA, the CDR3 is TGCGCCAGCAGCCAAGATCAGGCAGGGATCGCTGAAGCTTTCTTT. Protein sequence: CASSQDQAGIAEAFF.

This clonotype was counted ten times or more. The chain combines TRBV7-8 with TRBJ2-7, with 8 bases matching TRBD1. The CDR3 is made up of 14 amino acids. Germline CDR1 is SGHVS and CDR2 is FQNEAQ. V lost 5 bases, J lost 2 bases, and 5 bases stayed unmatched. CDR3 sequence (DNA): TGTGCCAGCAGCACATACAGGGGGGCCTACGAGCAGTACTTC. Translation gives CASSTYRGAYEQYF.

This chain joins TRBV7-9 and TRBJ2-6; 8 bases are shared with TRBD1. This CDR3 comprises 17 residues. Germline CDR1 reads SEHNR; CDR2 reads FQNEAQ (reference sequence). V lost 0 bases, J lost 3 bases, and 4 bases stayed unmatched. CDR3 in DNA: TGTGCCAGCAGCTTAGCCGCAGGGGGCGGTGGGGCCAACGTCCTGACTTTC. Amino acids: CASSLAAGGGGANVLTF.

This clonotype has more than one count but fewer than ten. This rearrangement joins TRBV29-1 to TRBJ2-1; TRBD2 agrees at 15 bases. There are 18 residues in the CDR3. The germline gives CDR1 SQVTM, CDR2 ANQGSEA. The ends lost 1 base at V and 8 bases at J; junction bases unmatched: 12. The CDR3 bases are TGCAGCGTTGAAGGCCGGACTAGCGGGAGGGCCGTTGTATATGAGCAGTTCTTC. This gives the protein CSVEGRTSGRAVVYEQFF.

This clonotype was seen a few times. The J gene is TRBJ2-1, the V gene TRBV16; 13 nucleotides line up with TRBD2. The CDR3 consists of 16 residues. Germline V CDR1 and CDR2: KGHSY, FQNENV. V shed 1 base and J 8 bases; nucleotides not matched to a gene: 5. The CDR3 spells CASSQWGLAGSDEQFF. As DNA, the CDR3 is TGTGCCAGCAGCCAATGGGGACTAGCGGGAAGTGATGAGCAGTTCTTC.

The rearrangement links TRBV6-2 or TRBV6-3 to TRBJ2-7; 12 positions match TRBD2. After removal of 0 bases from V and 4 bases from J, the junction contained 10 bases not matched to a gene. The germline gives CDR1 MNHEY, CDR2 SVGEGT. This CDR3 spans 18 amino acids. This chain's CDR3 is CASSYSMASGGEWYEQYF. The CDR3, as DNA: TGTGCCAGCAGTTACTCGATGGCTAGCGGGGGGGAATGGTACGAGCAGTACTTC.